The entry that follows covers one T cell receptor beta chain sequence. Its antigen is still unknown. These data originate in a study of immune cell composition in non-small cell lung cancer. Study-level background: Most cases were lung adenocarcinoma or squamous cell carcinoma.

TCRdb's table, derived via immunoSEQ multiplex PCR, lists solely in-frame clones and lacks some. The table records fewer than 1,500 clones, roughly 80% of them present only once. This CDR3 region has 14 residues. CDR1 LNHNV and CDR2 YYDKDF come from the germline V gene (reference sequence). The V end was cut by 3 bases, the J end by 6 bases, with 11 bases between. Notes on the study in general: Top 10 clone scores and clonality were higher in squamous than adenocarcinoma. Clones >0.5% enriched in tumour were rarer in adenocarcinoma (around 33%) than squamous (around 75%).

Specimen: lung tumor tissue. This receptor was identified in a human donor with non-small cell lung cancer. This sequence joins TRBV15 and TRBJ1-4, with D maybe TRBD1 (5 bases). This CDR3 is CATSREGKDEKLFF. The CDR3 DNA is TGTGCCACCAGCAGGGAGGGGAAGGATGAAAAACTGTTTTTT. Full variable domain (rest looked up from reference TRBV15 and TRBJ1-4): DAMVIQNPRYQVTQFGKPVTLSCSQTLNHNVMYWYQQKSSQAPKLLFHYYDKDFNNEADTPDNFQSRRPNTSFCFLDIRSPGLGDTAMYLCATSREGKDEKLFFGSGTQLSVL.